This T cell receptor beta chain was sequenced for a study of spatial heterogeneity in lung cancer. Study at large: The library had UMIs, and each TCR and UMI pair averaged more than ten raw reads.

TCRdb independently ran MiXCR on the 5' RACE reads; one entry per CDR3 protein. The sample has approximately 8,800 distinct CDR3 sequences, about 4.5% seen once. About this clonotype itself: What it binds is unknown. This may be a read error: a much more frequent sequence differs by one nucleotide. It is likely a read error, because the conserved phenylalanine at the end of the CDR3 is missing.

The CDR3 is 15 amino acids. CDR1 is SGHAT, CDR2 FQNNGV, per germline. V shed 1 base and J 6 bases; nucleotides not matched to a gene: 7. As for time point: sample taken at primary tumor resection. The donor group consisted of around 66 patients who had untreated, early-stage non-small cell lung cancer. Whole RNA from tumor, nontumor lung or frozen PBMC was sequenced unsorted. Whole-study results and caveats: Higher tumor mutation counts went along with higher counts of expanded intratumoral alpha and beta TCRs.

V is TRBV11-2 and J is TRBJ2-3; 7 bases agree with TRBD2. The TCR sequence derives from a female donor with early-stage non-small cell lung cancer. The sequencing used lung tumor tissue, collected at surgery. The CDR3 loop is CASSLVASGLDTQYS. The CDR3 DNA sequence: TGTGCCAGCAGCTTAGTCGCTAGCGGTTTGGATACGCAGTATTCT.